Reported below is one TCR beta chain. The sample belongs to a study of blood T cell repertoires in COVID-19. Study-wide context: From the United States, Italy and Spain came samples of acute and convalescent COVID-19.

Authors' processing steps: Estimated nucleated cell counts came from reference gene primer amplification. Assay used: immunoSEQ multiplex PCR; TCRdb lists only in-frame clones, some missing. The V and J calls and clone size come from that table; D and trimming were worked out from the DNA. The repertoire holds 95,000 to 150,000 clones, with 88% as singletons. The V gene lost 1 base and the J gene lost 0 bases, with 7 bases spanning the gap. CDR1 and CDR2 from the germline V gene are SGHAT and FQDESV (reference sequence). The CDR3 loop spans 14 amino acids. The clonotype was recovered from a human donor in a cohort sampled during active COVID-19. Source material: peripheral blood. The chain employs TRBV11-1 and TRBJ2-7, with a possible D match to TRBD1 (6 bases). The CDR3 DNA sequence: TGTGCCAGCAGCTTAGACAGGGACTCCTACGAGCAGTACTTC. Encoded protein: CASSLDRDSYEQYF.